A single sample is the source of the 4 T cell receptor beta chains below, sequenced in a study of monozygotic twins with inflammatory bowel disease. Reanalyzing the 5' RACE reads, TCRdb keeps one entry per CDR3 protein, without DNA. Seen in this sample are about 380,000 distinct CDR3 sequences; the ten most common clones hold roughly 2.6%. Sequencing was carried out using blood. Every receptor here comes from a human donor with ulcerative colitis or Crohn's disease, or a healthy co-twin of an affected twin (not recorded which).

The V gene is TRBV6-1, the J gene TRBJ2-3; TCRdb indicates TRBD1, and absent DNA this call remains unverified. The CDR3 spans 15 residues. Germline CDR1 MNHNS, CDR2 SASEGT. CDR3 sequence: CASNPTGPDGDTQYF.

The gene calls are TRBV7-2 and TRBJ2-3; TCRdb names TRBD1, which stays unverified in the absence of DNA. The germline gives CDR1 SGHTA, CDR2 FQGNSA. The CDR3 runs to 15 residues. CDR3: CASSLAAGGTDTQYF.

CDR3 region: CASSLRQGAYYEQYF. This chain joins TRBV28 and TRBJ2-7; TCRdb designates TRBD1, a call that cannot be tested without DNA. Germline loops: CDR1 MDHEN, CDR2 SYDVKM. The CDR3 totals 15 residues. The whole variable domain, remainder taken from reference TRBV28 and TRBJ2-7, is DVKVTQSSRYLVKRTGEKVFLECVQDMDHENMFWYRQDPGLGLRLIYFSYDVKMKEKGDIPEGYSVSREKKERFSLILESASTNQTSMYLCASSLRQGAYYEQYFGPGTRLTVT.

The chain uses TRBV2 and TRBJ2-7. CDR1 and CDR2 (germline): SNHLY, FYNNEI. There are 13 residues in the CDR3. CDR3 loop: CASSEGSAYEQYF.